This T cell receptor (beta chain) originates from a study of early T cells in non-severe SARS-CoV-2 infection. Whole-study context: Chains were unpaired, as sequencing was done on bulk RNA from unsorted whole blood. Broader study findings: Matching with VDJdb favored anti-spike CD8 responses (missing private and CD4 specificities).

Between the trimmed V and J ends, which lost 8 bases and 0 bases, there was a span of 15 bases. This CDR3 has 15 amino acids. Germline V gives CDR1 SGHTA, CDR2 FQGNSA. This clonotype was detected many times. Its antigen remains unknown. Tagging with unique molecular identifiers was applied to individual cDNA molecules. TCRdb analysed the 5' RACE reads with MiXCR anew, one entry per CDR3 protein. The table has about 64,000 distinct CDR3 sequences, less than 20% seen once. The receptor comes from an adult who was a healthcare worker with PCR-confirmed SARS-CoV-2 infection or an uninfected control (not recorded which). The sequenced sample was whole blood, obtained at baseline. V and J are TRBV7-2 and TRBJ2-3, with D possibly being TRBD1 (5 bases). CDR3: CASSRTPSSTDTQYF. The CDR3 bases are TGTGCCAGCTCGCGGACACCATCTAGCACAGATACGCAGTATTTT.